This is a list of T cell receptor beta chains from one sample in a study of immune evolution from preneoplasia to lung adenocarcinoma. Clones were read by immunoSEQ multiplex PCR, and TCRdb kept only the in-frame ones, dropping some. The repertoire consists of 5,000 to 6,500 clones, with roughly 74% occurring once and the leading ten covering approximately 9.8%. What was sequenced was FFPE adjacent normal lung tissue. Source of these receptors: an older donor with lung adenocarcinoma. Both conserved end residues are part of each CDR3. Each record gives: CDR3 protein, CDR3 DNA, J gene, D gene, V gene, clone size. The D gene is left open where the match is weak. Clone sizes are given selectively: once, few, many, or a class where the clone is expanded.

CATAAGSSGNTIYF,TGTGCCACCGCAGCCGGTAGCTCTGGAAACACCATATATTTT,TRBJ1-3,NA,TRBV7-8,NA
CASSLEPGGNEQFF,TGTGCCAGCAGCTTAGAGCCTGGGGGTAATGAGCAGTTCTTC,TRBJ2-1,NA,TRBV7-9,NA
CASSVDSGAGYTF,TGTGCCAGCTCAGTCGACAGTGGTGCGGGCTACACCTTC,TRBJ1-2,NA,TRBV18,few
CASSRLGHNEQFF,TGCGCCAGCAGCCGACTGGGACACAATGAGCAGTTCTTC,TRBJ2-1,NA,TRBV4-1,NA
CASSQATGGGQPQHF,TGCGCCAGCAGCCAAGCTACAGGGGGAGGTCAGCCCCAGCATTTT,TRBJ1-5,TRBD1,TRBV4-1,NA
CASSRAPYNEQFF,TGTGCCAGTAGTAGGGCTCCCTACAATGAGCAGTTCTTC,TRBJ2-1,NA,TRBV19,few
CASSLVTSTQTQYF,TGTGCCAGCAGCTTAGTCACTAGTACGCAGACCCAGTACTTC,TRBJ2-5,NA,TRBV11-2,few
CASNLEHISYNEQFF,TGTGCCAGCAACCTCGAACATATTTCCTACAATGAGCAGTTCTTC,TRBJ2-1,NA,TRBV11-3,once
CASRGQLASGANVLTF,TGTGCCAGCAGAGGACAGTTAGCCTCTGGGGCCAACGTCCTGACTTTC,TRBJ2-6,NA,TRBV2,NA
CASSLQQDNYGYTF,TGTGCCAGCAGCTTACAACAGGATAACTATGGCTACACCTTC,TRBJ1-2,NA,TRBV5-4,few
CASTPYGEVNTEAFF,TGTGCCAGCACCCCCTACGGGGAGGTGAACACTGAAGCTTTCTTT,TRBJ1-1,NA,TRBV28,once
CACSTGTGSYEQYF,TGTGCCTGCAGCACCGGGACAGGCTCCTACGAGCAGTACTTC,TRBJ2-7,TRBD1,TRBV30,NA
CASRNRVRDQETQYF,TGTGCCAGCAGGAACAGGGTTAGGGACCAAGAGACCCAGTACTTC,TRBJ2-5,NA,TRBV21-1,NA
CAWSPPGTVGNSPLHF,TGTGCCTGGAGTCCCCCAGGGACAGTGGGTAATTCACCCCTCCACTTT,TRBJ1-6,TRBD1,TRBV30,few
CASRTLAGWFGDTQYF,TGTGCCAGCAGGACATTAGCGGGTTGGTTCGGAGATACGCAGTATTTT,TRBJ2-3,TRBD2,TRBV28,few
CASSPRQGTYEQYF,TGTGCCAGCTCCCCCCGACAGGGAACCTACGAGCAGTACTTC,TRBJ2-7,TRBD1,TRBV18,once
CALWRGGSTGELFF,TGTGCCCTTTGGCGGGGGGGCAGCACCGGGGAGCTGTTTTTT,TRBJ2-2,TRBD2,TRBV6-6,NA
CSAEDSRQFF,TGCAGTGCTGAGGACTCTCGGCAGTTCTTC,TRBJ2-1,NA,TRBV20-1,NA
CASSYSGRPGYNEQFF,TGTGCCAGCAGTTACTCGGGCCGTCCAGGGTACAATGAGCAGTTCTTC,TRBJ2-1,NA,TRBV6-5,NA
CASSQGSGATGELFF,TGCGCCAGCAGCCAAGGATCAGGGGCCACCGGGGAGCTGTTTTTT,TRBJ2-2,NA,TRBV4-1,NA
CASSVSEGRVAEAFF,TGTGCCAGCAGCGTCTCAGAGGGGCGAGTCGCTGAAGCTTTCTTT,TRBJ1-1,NA,TRBV9,few
CASSLATSRGDTQYF,TGCGCCAGCAGCTTGGCGACCTCTCGGGGGGATACGCAGTATTTT,TRBJ2-3,NA,TRBV5-1,NA
CASTPVDTQYF,TGTGCAAGCACTCCTGTGGATACGCAGTATTTT,TRBJ2-3,NA,TRBV7-9,NA